This T cell receptor (beta chain) was recorded in a study of cytomegalovirus exposure and HLA in healthy donors. Overall study findings and caveats: Listed as cytomegalovirus-associated were 150 or so TCR beta chains.

Measured with immunoSEQ multiplex PCR; TCRdb has only the in-frame clones, and not every one. The data show some 240,000 clones, roughly 91% seen once. V dropped 4 bases and J dropped 4; count of bases not matched to a gene: 1. The CDR3 has 14 residues. Germline V gene lookup returns CDR1 SGDLS and CDR2 YYNGEE. A remark on this clone: What it binds is not known.

The chain combines TRBV9 with TRBJ2-5, with 13 positions matching TRBD2. Sequencing was carried out using PBMCs. The TCR comes from a young woman in good health and CMV-seropositive. Written as DNA, the CDR3 is TGTGCCAGCAGCACTAGCGGGAGGGGAGAGACCCAGTACTTC. It is translated as CASSTSGRGETQYF. Using reference TRBV9 and TRBJ2-5 for the parts outside the CDR3, the full variable domain is DSGVTQTPKHLITATGQRVTLRCSPRSGDLSVYWYQQSLDQGLQFLIQYYNGEERAKGNILERFSAQQFPDLHSELNLSSLELGDSALYFCASSTSGRGETQYFGPGTRLLVL.